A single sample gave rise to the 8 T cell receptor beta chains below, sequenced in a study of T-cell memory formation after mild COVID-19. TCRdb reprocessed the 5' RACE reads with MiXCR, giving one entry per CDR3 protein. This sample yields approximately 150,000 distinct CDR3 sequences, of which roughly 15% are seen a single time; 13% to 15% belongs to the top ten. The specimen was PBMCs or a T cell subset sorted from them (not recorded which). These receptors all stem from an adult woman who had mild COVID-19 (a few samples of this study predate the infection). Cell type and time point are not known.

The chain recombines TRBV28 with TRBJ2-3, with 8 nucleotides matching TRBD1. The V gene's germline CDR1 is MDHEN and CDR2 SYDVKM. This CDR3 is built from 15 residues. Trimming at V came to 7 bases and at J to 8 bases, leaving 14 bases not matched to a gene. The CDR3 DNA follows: TGTGCCAGCAACCCGATATCAGGGGGCAGAGGTACGCAGTATTTT. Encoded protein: CASNPISGGRGTQYF.

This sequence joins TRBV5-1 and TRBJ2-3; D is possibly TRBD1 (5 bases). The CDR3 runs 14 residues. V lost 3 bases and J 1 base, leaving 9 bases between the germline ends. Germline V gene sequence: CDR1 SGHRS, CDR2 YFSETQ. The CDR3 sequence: CASSYGQGTDTQYF. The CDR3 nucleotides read TGCGCCAGCAGCTACGGACAAGGCACAGATACGCAGTATTTT.

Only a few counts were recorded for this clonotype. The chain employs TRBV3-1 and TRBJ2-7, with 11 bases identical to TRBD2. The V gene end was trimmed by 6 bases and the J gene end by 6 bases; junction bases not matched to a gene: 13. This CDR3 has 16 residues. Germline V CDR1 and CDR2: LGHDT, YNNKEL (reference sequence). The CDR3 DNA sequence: TGTGCCAGCAGTCTAGCGGGAGGTGCCTTCGTGGGCGAGCAGTACTTC. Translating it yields CASSLAGGAFVGEQYF.

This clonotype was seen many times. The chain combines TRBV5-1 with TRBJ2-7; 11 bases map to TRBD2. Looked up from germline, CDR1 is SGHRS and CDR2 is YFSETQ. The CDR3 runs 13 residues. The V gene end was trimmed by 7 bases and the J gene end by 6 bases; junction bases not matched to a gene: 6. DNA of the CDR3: TGCGCCAGCCATCTCGGGACTAGCGGCGAGCAGTACTTC. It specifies CASHLGTSGEQYF.

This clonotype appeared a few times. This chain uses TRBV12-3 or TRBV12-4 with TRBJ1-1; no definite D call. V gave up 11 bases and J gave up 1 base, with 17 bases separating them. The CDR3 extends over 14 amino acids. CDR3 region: CAGFRGAPNTEAFF. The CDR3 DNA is TGTGCCGGGTTTCGCGGCGCCCCGAACACTGAAGCTTTCTTT.

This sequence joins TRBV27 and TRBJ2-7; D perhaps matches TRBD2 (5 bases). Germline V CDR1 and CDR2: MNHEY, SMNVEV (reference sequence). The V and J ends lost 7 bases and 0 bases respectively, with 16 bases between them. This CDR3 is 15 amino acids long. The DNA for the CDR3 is TGTGCCAGCACCCCGGCGGGTTCGATCTCCTACGAGCAGTACTTC. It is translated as CASTPAGSISYEQYF.

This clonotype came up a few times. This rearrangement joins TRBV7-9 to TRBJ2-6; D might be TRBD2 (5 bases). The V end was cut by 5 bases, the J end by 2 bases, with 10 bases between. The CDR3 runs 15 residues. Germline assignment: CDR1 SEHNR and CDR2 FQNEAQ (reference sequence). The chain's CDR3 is CASSRGITGANVLTF. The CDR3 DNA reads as TGTGCCAGCAGCCGAGGGATTACTGGGGCCAACGTCCTGACTTTC.

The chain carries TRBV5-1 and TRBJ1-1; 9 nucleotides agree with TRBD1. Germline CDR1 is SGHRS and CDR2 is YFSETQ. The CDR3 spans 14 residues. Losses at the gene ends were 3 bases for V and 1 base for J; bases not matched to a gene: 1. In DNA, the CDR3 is TGCGCCAGCAGCTGGACAGGGGAGAACACTGAAGCTTTCTTT. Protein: CASSWTGENTEAFF.